Each of the 14 T cell receptor beta chains below was sequenced from the same sample in a study of OX40 agonist ivuxolimab in advanced cancers. The method was immunoSEQ multiplex PCR; TCRdb's version includes in-frame clones alone and lacks a portion of them. The data contain some 30,000 clones, approximately 87% of them singletons. The specimen comprised CD4+ or CD8+ T cells sorted from blood, sampled in a trial of the OX40 agonist ivuxolimab. The receptors were gathered from an adult with an advanced solid tumor such as melanoma, head and neck, liver or kidney cancer.

This clone was found once. The chain combines TRBV29-1 with TRBJ2-3; tentative D call: TRBD2 (6 bases). Germline V lookup: CDR1 SQVTM, CDR2 ANQGSEA. This CDR3 has 16 amino acids. With 4 bases removed from V and 2 bases from J, the gap between germline ends came to 19 bases. The CDR3 is CSVVLTSGLHTDTQYF. The CDR3 DNA is TGCAGCGTTGTTCTTACTTCGGGACTCCACACAGATACGCAGTATTTT.

This sequence joins TRBV10-3 and TRBJ1-1; 7 bases are shared with TRBD1. The CDR3 has 15 amino acids. The germline CDR1 and CDR2 sequences are ENHRY and SYGVKD. J gave up 3 bases and V 0 bases, and 4 bases lay outside the gene matches. The CDR3 region is CAISESTQGYTEAFF. Here the CDR3 DNA reads TGTGCCATCAGTGAGTCGACACAGGGGTACACTGAAGCTTTCTTT.

The chain carries TRBV7-8 and TRBJ2-1; D call uncertain. Looked up from germline, CDR1 is SGHVS and CDR2 is FQNEAQ. The CDR3 spans 12 residues. Trimming pared 1 base from V and 8 bases from J, leaving 6 bases between. CDR3 amino acids: CASSLVRDEQFF. The CDR3 nucleotides read TGTGCCAGCAGCTTAGTCCGCGATGAGCAGTTCTTC. The full variable domain, in which reference TRBV7-8 and TRBJ2-1 provide the parts outside the CDR3, is GAGVSQSPRYKVAKRGQDVALRCDPISGHVSLFWYQQALGQGPEFLTYFQNEAQLDKSGLPSDRFFAERPEGSVSTLKIQRTQQEDSAVYLCASSLVRDEQFFGPGTRLTVL.

Remarks on this clone: The junction departs from the called germline gene at one end, perhaps through a read error. This chain links TRBV6-5 with TRBJ2-7; D is unresolved. The CDR3 length is 13 residues. Germline assignment: CDR1 MNHEY and CDR2 SVGAGI. The CDR3 nucleotides read TGTGCCAGCAGTTACTCTACGGGCTACGCGCAGTACTTC. It codes for CASSYSTGYAQYF.

J is TRBJ2-5 and V is TRBV7-3; D remains unclear. The CDR3 contains 14 residues. The germline V gene encodes CDR1 SGHTA and CDR2 FQGTGA. Trimming stripped 1 base from V and 0 bases from J, with 6 bases between. In nucleotides, the CDR3 is TGTGCCAGCAGCTTAATAGGGTACCAAGAGACCCAGTACTTC. The encoded protein is CASSLIGYQETQYF.

In DNA, the CDR3 is TGTGCCAGCAGCGAAGCACCCTACGAGCAGTACTTC. Protein product: CASSEAPYEQYF. The chain carries TRBV7-1 and TRBJ2-7, with no clear D. TRBV7-1 has ORF status, its function being uncertain. V was trimmed by 5 bases and J by 2 bases, leaving 7 bases between them. The CDR3 is 12 amino acids.

V usage is TRBV4-1 and J usage is TRBJ2-7, with 7 bases identical to TRBD2. CDR1 and CDR2 from the germline V gene are MGHRA and YSYEKL. This CDR3 contains 13 residues. V shed 1 base and J 4 bases; nucleotides not matched to a gene: 1. The CDR3 DNA follows: TGCGCCAGCAGCCAAGGGGGGGGGTACGAGCAGTACTTC. It is translated as CASSQGGGYEQYF.

The rearrangement joins TRBV27 to TRBJ2-7; either TRBD1 or TRBD2 may fit D (5 bases each). The V gene's germline CDR1 is MNHEY and CDR2 SMNVEV (reference sequence). This CDR3 contains 16 residues. The V gene lost 5 bases and the J gene lost 3 bases, with 20 bases spanning the gap. CDR3 protein: CASSGFFGTGNYEQYF. CDR3 DNA sequence: TGTGCCAGCAGTGGGTTTTTCGGGACGGGAAACTACGAGCAGTACTTC.

The rearrangement links TRBV27 to TRBJ2-1, with D tentatively TRBD2 (6 bases). Germline V CDR1 and CDR2: MNHEY, SMNVEV (reference sequence). V was clipped by 1 base and J by 8 bases, with 18 bases between them. The CDR3 is made up of 16 amino acids. CDR3 protein: CASSLLGWGVGDEQFF. The CDR3 DNA is TGTGCCAGCAGTTTATTGGGATGGGGGGTGGGCGATGAGCAGTTCTTC.

The rearrangement joins TRBV5-1 to TRBJ2-3; 7 bases map to TRBD1. The germline CDR1 and CDR2 sequences are SGHRS and YFSETQ. The trim removed 1 base at V and 4 bases at J, leaving 9 bases unmatched. This CDR3 spans 16 amino acids. CDR3 nucleotide sequence: TGCGCCAGCAGCTTGAGTATTACAGGGGATCCAGATACGCAGTATTTT. Residues: CASSLSITGDPDTQYF.

V usage is TRBV9 and J usage is TRBJ1-2; D is possibly TRBD1 (6 bases). The germline V gene encodes CDR1 SGDLS and CDR2 YYNGEE. Deletions cut 1 base from V and 6 bases from J, with 16 bases between. The CDR3 consists of 15 residues. DNA of the CDR3: TGTGCCAGCAGCGTACCGGGACAAGATTTTAATGGCTACACCTTC. This gives the protein CASSVPGQDFNGYTF.

This clone was picked up one time. The chain joins TRBV2 to TRBJ2-4, with TRBD2 identical over 8 bases. Germline trimming cut 6 bases from V and 2 bases from J; bases unmatched to any gene: 9. The germline V gene encodes CDR1 SNHLY and CDR2 FYNNEI. This CDR3 comprises 16 residues. The CDR3 DNA follows: TGTGCCAGCAGAGACCGGGGGGGCGGAACCAAAAACATTCAGTACTTC. The encoded protein is CASRDRGGGTKNIQYF.

This chain joins TRBV6-5 and TRBJ1-4; D is unresolved. The CDR3 extends over 15 amino acids. Germline CDR1 reads MNHEY; CDR2 reads SVGAGI. Trimming took 4 bases from V and 0 from J, leaving 9 bases between them. This CDR3 is CASSLLSTTNEKLFF. In DNA form, the CDR3 reads TGTGCCAGCAGTTTATTGTCCACAACTAATGAAAAACTGTTTTTT.

In its sample, this clone ranks as medium-sized. The genes are TRBV7-6 and TRBJ1-5; D is unresolved. V was pared by 5 bases and J by 4 bases, with 9 bases between. CDR1 SGHVS and CDR2 FNYEAQ come from the germline V gene. There are 13 residues in the CDR3. This CDR3 is CASSLLENQPQHF. The CDR3 region has the DNA TGTGCCAGCAGCCTGTTGGAGAATCAGCCCCAGCATTTT. Full variable domain (remainder filled in from reference TRBV7-6 and TRBJ1-5): GAGVSQSPRYKVTKRGQDVALRCDPISGHVSLYWYRQALGQGPEFLTYFNYEAQQDKSGLPNDRFSAERPEGSISTLTIQRTEQRDSAMYRCASSLLENQPQHFGDGTRLSIL.